This section outlines one T cell receptor beta chain sequence together with its context. Its matching antigen is unknown. Sequenced by immunoSEQ multiplex PCR; TCRdb stores in-frame clones only, minus some. The data show 630,000 or so clones, more than 95% seen once. The germline V gene encodes CDR1 SEHNR and CDR2 FQNEAQ (reference sequence). V dropped 5 bases and J dropped 5 bases, with 14 bases sitting between them. This CDR3 spans 14 amino acids. This sample is drawn from a study of shared clonotypes between healthy human individuals. Naive CD8 populations comprised CD45RO-negative cells positively selected for CCR7, excluding terminally differentiated effector memory CD45RA+ cells. General study findings and limits: Sequencing depth was expected to influence donor clonotype sharing.

Sample: naive CD8+ T cells sorted from blood. This TCR was sampled from a young man in good health. This rearrangement joins TRBV7-9 to TRBJ2-3; a possible D gene is TRBD1 (6 bases). CDR3 residues: CASSGDRRLDTQYF. CDR3 DNA sequence: TGTGCCAGCAGCGGAGACAGGCGCCTAGATACGCAGTATTTT. The full variable domain, its missing parts supplied by reference TRBV7-9 and TRBJ2-3, is DTGVSQNPRHKITKRGQNVTFRCDPISEHNRLYWYRQTLGQGPEFLTYFQNEAQLEKSRLLSDRFSAERPKGSFSTLEIQRTEQGDSAMYLCASSGDRRLDTQYFGPGTRLTVL.